This TCR beta chain was identified during a study of T-cell memory formation after mild COVID-19. There are a few counts of this clonotype. TCRdb recomputed calls from the 5' RACE reads with MiXCR, one row per CDR3 protein. The data show approximately 560,000 distinct CDR3 sequences, roughly 17% seen once. The sample consisted of PBMCs or a T cell subset sorted from them (not recorded which). This TCR derives from an adult woman who had mild COVID-19 (a few samples of this study predate the infection). Cell type and time point are not known.

The CDR3, as DNA: TGTGCCAGCAGCCAAAGCGCAGATACGCAGTATTTT. Protein: CASSQSADTQYF. The chain combines TRBV12-3 or TRBV12-4 with TRBJ2-3; D ambiguous. V shed 6 bases and J shed 4 bases, with 8 bases lying between them. The CDR3 consists of 12 residues.